The rows below give T cell receptor beta chains drawn from one sample of a study of T-cell reconstitution after alpha-beta-depleted transplantation in children. TCRdb re-analysed the PCR reads in MiXCR, keeping a single row per CDR3 protein. The sample contains about 980,000 distinct CDR3 sequences, 25% to 35% of which appear only once. This specimen consisted of PBMCs, mostly from graft donor cells, obtained 360 days after TCRalphabeta/CD19-depleted stem cell transplant. The receptors derive from a boy in the first two years of life who had a stem cell transplant for SCID, so the T cells may come from the graft donor. Both conserved end residues are part of each CDR3. A D gene is named only where the DNA matches it firmly. Clone sizes are given selectively: once, few, many, or a class where the clone is expanded.

>TRBJ2-5|.|few|TRBV10-3|13
TGTGCCATCAGTGAGGCCCTCCTGGGAGCCAGGTACTTC
CAISEALLGARYF
>TRBJ2-7|TRBD1|once|TRBV5-1|14
TGCGCCAGCAGCACCAAGACAGGGAGTAGAGAGCAGTACTTC
CASSTKTGSREQYF
>TRBJ2-1|.|.|TRBV13|12
TGTGCCAGCAGCCAAGGTCTCGGCGGGCAGTTCTTC
CASSQGLGGQFF
>TRBJ2-7|TRBD2|few|TRBV6-5|16
TGTGCCAGCAGTTTAGCGGCGGGGGGGTACTCCTACGAGCAGTACTTC
CASSLAAGGYSYEQYF
>TRBJ2-3|.|.|TRBV14|14
TGTGCCAGCAGCCAAGATCGTACTCGGAATACGCAGTATTTT
CASSQDRTRNTQYF
>TRBJ2-7|.|.|TRBV28|15
TGTGCCAGCAGTTTATCCGGGGCAGGCATAGGCGAGCAGTACTTC
CASSLSGAGIGEQYF
>TRBJ2-4|.|few|TRBV28|15
TGTGCCAGCAGTTTGTGGGGGATAGCCAAAAACATTCAGTACTTC
CASSLWGIAKNIQYF
>TRBJ2-1|.|.|TRBV5-1|14
TGCGCCAGCAGCTTGGGGGGGGATAGGAATGAGCAGTTCTTC
CASSLGGDRNEQFF
>TRBJ1-6|.|.|TRBV4-1|14
TGCGCCAGCAGCCAAGGGCGACGTAATTCACCCCTCCACTTT
CASSQGRRNSPLHF
>TRBJ2-2|.|few|TRBV5-1|16
TGCGCCAGCAGCCCAACATCTAGCGCGAACACCGGGGAGCTGTTTTTT
CASSPTSSANTGELFF
>TRBJ2-3|.|few|TRBV19|14
TGTGCCAGTAGTGTCTCCGACGCCACAGATACGCAGTATTTT
CASSVSDATDTQYF
>TRBJ2-3|TRBD2|few|TRBV5-5|16
TGTGCCAGCAGCTACCCTAGCGGGTTACGCACAGATACGCAGTATTTT
CASSYPSGLRTDTQYF
>TRBJ2-1|TRBD1|few|TRBV12-3/TRBV12-4|15
TGTGCCAGCAGTCTCCGGGACAGGCGGTACAATGAGCAGTTCTTC
CASSLRDRRYNEQFF
>TRBJ2-7|TRBD1|.|TRBV6-1|15
TGTGCCAGCAGTCCCTCAGGGGGCGCCAGGGCCGAGCAGTACTTC
CASSPSGGARAEQYF
>TRBJ2-2|TRBD1|.|TRBV20-1|15
TGCAGTGCTAGTACCGGACAGGGATTAACCGGGGAGCTGTTTTTT
CSASTGQGLTGELFF
>TRBJ2-1|.|many|TRBV7-6|15
TGTGCCAGCAGCTTAGCACCGATAACCTACAATGAGCAGTTCTTC
CASSLAPITYNEQFF
>TRBJ2-7|.|few|TRBV11-3|14
TGTGCCAGCAGCAAACAGGGTGGGACCTACGAGCAGTACTTC
CASSKQGGTYEQYF
>TRBJ2-7|TRBD2|few|TRBV28|16
TGTGCCAGCAGTTTTGGTCTAGCGGGAGGGTTCTACGAGCAGTACTTC
CASSFGLAGGFYEQYF
>TRBJ1-1|.|.|TRBV20-1|19
TGCAGTGCTAGAAGGGCGGGCCACAATACATTGGCCAACCCCTTGGAAGCTTTCTTT
CSARRAGHNTLANPLEAFF
>TRBJ1-1|.|few|TRBV9|13
TGTGCCAGCAGCGTAGTGGGGAGCTCGATAGCTTTCTTT
CASSVVGSSIAFF
>TRBJ1-1|TRBD1|.|TRBV20-1|14
TGCAGTGCTCGAATACAGGGGGCGAACACTGAAGCTTTCTTT
CSARIQGANTEAFF
>TRBJ2-2|.|few|TRBV4-2|15
TGTGCCAGCAGCCCCCGGGCGGGTACCGCCGGGGAGCTGTTTTTT
CASSPRAGTAGELFF
>TRBJ2-7|.|few|TRBV5-1|14
TGCGCCAGCAGCTTGGGTGTGGGAAACTACGAGCAGTACTTC
CASSLGVGNYEQYF
>TRBJ2-5|TRBD2|.|TRBV7-2|15
TGTGCCAGCAGCCCCAGTAGACTAGCTTTGGAGACCCTGTACTTC
CASSPSRLALETLYF
>TRBJ2-2|TRBD1|many|TRBV9|15
TGTGCCAGCAGCGTGAACAGGGGGCGCACCGGGGAGCTGTTTTTT
CASSVNRGRTGELFF
>TRBJ2-7|TRBD1|.|TRBV12-3/TRBV12-4|13
TGTGCCAGCCTACAAGGGGGCTCAGACGAGCAGTACTTC
CASLQGGSDEQYF
>TRBJ2-7|.|.|TRBV27|15
TGTGCCAGCAGTTATTCGGCAGGGCAAGGATACGAGCAGTACTTC
CASSYSAGQGYEQYF
>TRBJ2-7|.|.|TRBV28|12
TGTGCCAGCAGTGGGCGGAGCTACGAGCAGTACTTC
CASSGRSYEQYF
>TRBJ2-3|.|few|TRBV20-1|16
TGCAGTGCTGCCCCCCGGTCCGTGGGAAACACAGATACGCAGTATTTT
CSAAPRSVGNTDTQYF
>TRBJ2-7|.|.|TRBV6-1|13
TGTGCCAGCACCGATAGAGCCTCCTACGAGCAGTACTTC
CASTDRASYEQYF
>TRBJ2-3|.|.|TRBV7-9|14
TGTGCCAGCAGCTTCACAGGGAGCACAGATACGCAGTATTTT
CASSFTGSTDTQYF
>TRBJ1-5|.|once|TRBV12-3/TRBV12-4|18
TGTGCCAGCAGTTTCTCTCACGCAGGGGTTTATAGCAATCAGCCCCAGCATTTT
CASSFSHAGVYSNQPQHF
>TRBJ2-5|.|once|TRBV6-5|17
TGTGCCAGCAGTTACTCAAGCCTTATAGGCCCGGGGGAGACCCAGTACTTC
CASSYSSLIGPGETQYF
>TRBJ2-5|.|few|TRBV15|15
TGTGCCACCAGCAGAGCTCAGGGGTATCAAGAGACCCAGTACTTC
CATSRAQGYQETQYF
>TRBJ2-3|.|few|TRBV20-1|9
TGCAGTGCTAGCAGCTGGGGGTATTTT
CSASSWGYF
>TRBJ2-2|TRBD2|.|TRBV11-2|16
TGTGCCAGCAGCGCAAGCGGGGGGGCCCTCACCGGGGAGCTGTTTTTT
CASSASGGALTGELFF
>TRBJ2-7|.|few|TRBV7-9|14
TGTGCCAGCAGCTACGAAGACAGGAGCTACGAGCAGTACTTC
CASSYEDRSYEQYF
>TRBJ2-7|.|.|TRBV7-2|15
TGTGCCAGCAGCTTAGCGGTGGCCTTTCCCTACGAGCAGTACTTC
CASSLAVAFPYEQYF
>TRBJ2-3|TRBD1|few|TRBV7-7|16
TGTGCCAGCAGCCCCCGACAGGGTCCTAGCACAGATACGCAGTATTTT
CASSPRQGPSTDTQYF
>TRBJ2-3|.|few|TRBV25-1|17
TGTGCCAGCAGTGAATTAGAGGTCGGGGGATACACAGATACGCAGTATTTT
CASSELEVGGYTDTQYF
>TRBJ2-5|.|.|TRBV20-1|14
TGCAGTGCTAGAGATAGCCGGGCCGGGGAGACCCAGTACTTC
CSARDSRAGETQYF